This TCR beta chain was sequenced during a study of T cell changes during pregnancy in multiple sclerosis. Between the trimmed V and J ends, which lost 2 bases and 3 bases, there was a span of 8 bases. Germline-derived CDR1 and CDR2 are MNHEY and SMNVEV (reference sequence). This CDR3 region has 14 residues. Data came from immunoSEQ multiplex PCR; TCRdb stores just in-frame clones and leaves some out. This sample yields 75,000 to 95,000 clones, of which around 90% are seen a single time; 0.8% to 0.95% belongs to the top ten. The gene calls are TRBV27 and TRBJ1-3; no clear D gene. This receptor was obtained from a female donor with multiple sclerosis, enrolled in a pregnancy study. Material: peripheral blood, obtained before pregnancy. The CDR3 region is CASSLRGVGNTIYF. The CDR3, as DNA: TGTGCCAGCAGTTTACGCGGTGTTGGAAACACCATATATTTT.